The clone carrying this TCR beta chain has a handful of counts. The CDR3 has 18 residues. V lost 1 base and J lost 5, with 23 bases in between. Germline values: CDR1 LNHDA, CDR2 SQIVND (reference sequence). Per the study methods: Reference gene primer amplification in the assay estimated nucleated cell counts. The repertoire was sequenced with immunoSEQ multiplex PCR; TCRdb's copy has only in-frame clones and lacks some. V, J and clone size are those of that table, while D and trimming were read from the DNA. The repertoire consists of 90,000 to 100,000 clones, with roughly 84% occurring once and the leading ten covering roughly 2%. The data were obtained in a study of blood T cell repertoires in COVID-19. Looking at the study overall: Samples representing acute and convalescent COVID-19 were sourced from the United States, Italy and Spain.

V gene TRBV19 combines with J gene TRBJ1-2, with D perhaps matching TRBD1 (6 bases). The receptor was derived from a man aged 65-85 years with active or convalescent COVID-19. What was sequenced was peripheral blood. The CDR3 spells CASSIVRTAGAGQYGYTF. Here the CDR3 DNA reads TGTGCCAGTAGTATAGTGAGGACAGCTGGAGCAGGACAATATGGCTACACCTTC.